The 24 T cell receptor beta chains below were found in one sample sequenced in a study of early T cells in non-severe SARS-CoV-2 infection. TCRdb reprocessed the 5' RACE reads via MiXCR and lists one record per CDR3 protein. The sample shows 86,000 or so distinct CDR3 sequences, over 13% of them seen only once. The material sequenced was whole blood. All receptors derive from an adult who was a healthcare worker with PCR-confirmed SARS-CoV-2 infection or an uninfected control (not recorded which).

This clonotype has a count of ten or more. The gene calls are TRBV27 and TRBJ1-2, with 7 bases matching TRBD1. Trimming cost V 7 bases and J 6 bases; bases outside gene matches: 8. The length of the CDR3 is 13 residues. Germline loops: CDR1 MNHEY, CDR2 SMNVEV (reference sequence). DNA for the CDR3: TGTGCCAGCACCACACAGGGGTCGGATGGCTACACCTTC. It is translated as CASTTQGSDGYTF.

This clonotype was seen at least ten times. This chain joins TRBV7-9 and TRBJ2-1; 9 positions match TRBD1. Germline CDR1 and CDR2: SEHNR and FQNEAQ (reference sequence). The trim removed 1 base at V and 2 bases at J, leaving 3 bases unmatched. The CDR3 spans 16 residues. The CDR3 bases are TGTGCCAGCAGCTTAGTAGGGACAGGGCCCTACAATGAGCAGTTCTTC. Translated: CASSLVGTGPYNEQFF.

This clonotype was seen more than once but under ten times. The chain combines TRBV12-3 or TRBV12-4 with TRBJ1-1, with a weak D call TRBD1 (5 bases). V shed 2 bases and J shed 3 bases, with 7 bases lying between them. The CDR3 totals 13 residues. In DNA, the CDR3 is TGTGCCAGCAGTTTACCGGGACACACTGAAGCTTTCTTT. Protein sequence: CASSLPGHTEAFF.

The V call is TRBV28, the J call TRBJ1-6; a possible D gene is TRBD1 (5 bases). Germline values: CDR1 MDHEN, CDR2 SYDVKM. V lost 6 bases and J 10 bases, leaving 19 bases between the germline ends. The CDR3 is 15 amino acids. CDR3 protein: CASSHGGGGRSPLHF. The CDR3 nucleotides read TGTGCCAGCAGCCACGGAGGCGGGGGTCGATCACCCCTCCACTTT.

This chain uses TRBV7-9 with TRBJ2-3, with 11 positions matching TRBD2. V lost 4 bases, J lost 6 bases, and 3 bases stayed unmatched. CDR3 size: 14 residues. The germline CDR1 and CDR2 sequences are SEHNR and FQNEAQ (reference sequence). This CDR3 reads CASSSGLADDTQYF. CDR3 bases: TGTGCCAGCAGCTCGGGACTAGCGGATGATACGCAGTATTTT.

The chain links TRBV20-1 to TRBJ1-1; D is undetermined. CDR1 is DFQATT and CDR2 is SNEGSKA in the germline V gene (reference sequence). CDR3 length: 15 amino acids. V lost 0 bases, J lost 0 bases, and 11 bases lay in between. CDR3 DNA sequence: TGCAGTGCTAGAGATCGAAGTGCGGTGAACACTGAAGCTTTCTTT. It encodes CSARDRSAVNTEAFF.

A note on this clonotype: A much larger clone lies a single base off, so this may be a read error. The rearrangement links TRBV7-2 to TRBJ1-2; TRBD1 agrees at 7 bases. The CDR3 covers 14 residues. V trimming: 5 bases; J trimming: 9 bases; junction bases outside the gene matches: 12. Germline V gene sequence: CDR1 SGHTA, CDR2 FQGNSA. As DNA, the CDR3 is TGTGCCAGCAGCGGGAGACAGGGTCTCGATAGCTACACCTTC. It translates to CASSGRQGLDSYTF.

At least ten counts were recorded for this clonotype. This chain joins TRBV29-1 and TRBJ2-1; 7 nucleotides line up with TRBD1. The CDR3 totals 14 residues. With 5 bases clipped from V and 8 bases from J, the junction kept 12 bases outside the gene matches. Per the germline V gene, CDR1 is SQVTM and CDR2 is ANQGSEA. The CDR3 protein is CSVPQPGGRDEQFF. The CDR3 coding sequence is TGCAGCGTTCCACAACCAGGGGGACGCGATGAGCAGTTCTTC.

As to this clonotype: An end of the junction differs from the germline gene, which may be a read error. V and J are TRBV20-1 and TRBJ2-3; 9 bases are a match to TRBD2. Germline CDR1 reads DFQATT; CDR2 reads SNEGSKA (reference sequence). This CDR3 contains 17 residues. CDR3 coding DNA: TGCAGTACTAGACCGCCGAGGGCGGGGGGGAGCACAGATACGCAGTATTTT. Amino acid sequence: CSTRPPRAGGSTDTQYF.

This clonotype came up a few times. This chain connects TRBV5-5 to TRBJ2-2; 8 bases map to TRBD2. V trimming: 0 bases; J trimming: 3 bases; junction bases outside the gene matches: 4. Germline lookup yields CDR1 SGHKS and CDR2 YYEKEE (reference sequence). This CDR3 is built from 16 residues. This CDR3 reads CASSLGLAGYTGELFF. The CDR3 DNA follows: TGTGCCAGCAGCTTGGGTCTAGCGGGCTACACCGGGGAGCTGTTTTTT.

Remarks on this clonotype: The junction and the germline gene differ at one end; a read error may be behind it. V usage is TRBV4-1 and J usage is TRBJ2-7, with D tentatively TRBD1 (6 bases). The CDR3 totals 15 residues. CDR1 MGHRA and CDR2 YSYEKL come from the germline V gene. CDR3 in amino acids: CASSQTGFKGYEQNF. The DNA of the CDR3 is TGCGCCAGCAGCCAAACAGGGTTTAAGGGGTACGAGCAGAACTTC.

The chain has TRBV11-2 and TRBJ2-1, with 8 bases aligning to TRBD1. The V and J ends lost 1 base and 10 bases, in that order; junction bases with no gene match: 12. The CDR3 is 16 residues long. Germline V gene lookup returns CDR1 SGHAT and CDR2 FQNNGV. The CDR3, as DNA: TGTGCCAGCAGCTTAGTCTTTGGGACAGGCCATGGGGAGCAGTTCTTC. Encoded protein: CASSLVFGTGHGEQFF.

This clonotype was observed a few times. The chain links TRBV5-5 to TRBJ1-5; TRBD1 is a possible D gene (6 bases). The CDR3 loop spans 15 amino acids. V lost 3 bases, J lost 7 bases, and 17 bases lay in between. Germline-derived CDR1 and CDR2 are SGHKS and YYEKEE (reference sequence). CDR3 amino acids: CASSSAPGGLQPQHF. In DNA form, the CDR3 reads TGTGCCAGCAGCTCCGCTCCGGGGGGCCTCCAGCCCCAGCATTTT.

This clonotype was recorded once. The CDR3: CASNPTSGAQTQYF. CDR3 DNA sequence: TGTGCCAGCAACCCGACTAGCGGGGCCCAGACCCAGTACTTC. This sequence joins TRBV7-9 and TRBJ2-5, with TRBD2 identical over 11 bases. This CDR3 has 14 residues. Germline values: CDR1 SEHNR, CDR2 FQNEAQ (reference sequence). The V segment lost 7 bases and the J segment 6 bases; nucleotides outside the gene matches: 7.

Ten or more counts support this clonotype. This chain joins TRBV7-2 and TRBJ1-2, with no clear D. The germline V and J ends were trimmed by 5 bases and 4 bases, with 20 bases remaining between them. Germline loops: CDR1 SGHTA, CDR2 FQGNSA. The CDR3 length is 16 residues. The CDR3 protein is CASSPKAGSSIYGYTF. The CDR3 DNA reads as TGTGCCAGCAGCCCTAAAGCGGGCTCCTCCATCTATGGCTACACCTTC.

This clonotype has at least ten counts. The V gene is TRBV11-2, the J gene TRBJ2-1; D is possibly TRBD2 (7 bases). Germline CDR1 SGHAT, CDR2 FQNNGV. This CDR3 is built from 17 residues. Trimming took off 5 bases at V and 5 bases at J, with 22 bases between the two ends. The CDR3 bases are TGTGCCAGCAGCGCCGTTAGGGGGACTATGGACCACAATGAGCAGTTCTTC. This translates into CASSAVRGTMDHNEQFF.

The J gene is TRBJ2-1, the V gene TRBV11-2, with a weak D call TRBD2 (6 bases). This CDR3 comprises 17 residues. Germline values: CDR1 SGHAT, CDR2 FQNNGV. V lost 4 bases to trimming and J lost 0 bases, with 16 bases between them. The CDR3 sequence is CASSSRGRESSYNEQFF. The CDR3 DNA is TGTGCCAGCAGCTCCAGAGGTCGGGAGAGCTCCTACAATGAGCAGTTCTTC.

The gene calls are TRBV14 and TRBJ2-6, with 8 bases fitting TRBD1. Germline V gene data show CDR1 as SGHDN and CDR2 as FVKESK. The trim removed 3 bases at V and 1 base at J, leaving 8 bases unmatched. The length of the CDR3 is 18 residues. In DNA, the CDR3 is TGTGCCAGCAGCCAGAGGACAGGGACCCTATCTGGGGCCAACGTCCTGACTTTC. Its translation: CASSQRTGTLSGANVLTF.

This clonotype was seen a few times. The CDR3, as DNA: TGTGCCAGCATGCCCCAGGGTTACTACGAGCAGTACTTC. It is translated as CASMPQGYYEQYF. This chain joins TRBV7-9 and TRBJ2-7; TRBD1 might be the D (5 bases). V dropped 7 bases and J dropped 3 bases, with 13 bases sitting between them. Looked up from germline, CDR1 is SEHNR and CDR2 is FQNEAQ (reference sequence). The CDR3 extends over 13 amino acids. Full variable domain (remainder filled in from reference TRBV7-9 and TRBJ2-7): DTGVSQNPRHKITKRGQNVTFRCDPISEHNRLYWYRQTLGQGPEFLTYFQNEAQLEKSRLLSDRFSAERPKGSFSTLEIQRTEQGDSAMYLCASMPQGYYEQYFGPGTRLTVT.

Many counts were recorded for this clonotype. This chain joins TRBV6-5 and TRBJ1-3, with D possibly TRBD1 on 5 matching bases. Trimming shortened V by 6 bases and J by 4 bases, and 13 bases separated the two germline ends. Germline V gene sequence: CDR1 MNHEY, CDR2 SVGAGI. This CDR3 spans 14 amino acids. The DNA of the CDR3 is TGTGCCAGCAGCCGCAATACAGGAGGAAACACCATATATTTT. Protein product: CASSRNTGGNTIYF.

This clonotype was recorded a few times. The chain has TRBV29-1 and TRBJ2-1, with 8 bases matching TRBD2. With V trimmed by 3 bases and J by 7 bases, 5 bases remained unmatched. The length of the CDR3 is 13 residues. Germline CDR1 is SQVTM and CDR2 is ANQGSEA. The DNA of the CDR3 is TGCAGCGTTGATCCCCGGGGGGGTAATGAGCAGTTCTTC. Translating it yields CSVDPRGGNEQFF.

This clonotype appeared many times. The V gene is TRBV12-3 or TRBV12-4, the J gene TRBJ2-7; tentatively, D is TRBD1 (6 bases). The CDR3 runs to 12 residues. V lost 6 bases and J lost 5, with 11 bases in between. This CDR3 is CASSTGNHEQYF. CDR3 coding DNA: TGTGCCAGCAGCACAGGGAACCACGAGCAGTACTTC.

The V gene is TRBV12-3 or TRBV12-4, the J gene TRBJ1-1, with a tentative D call TRBD1 (5 bases). This CDR3 contains 14 residues. The germline V and J ends were trimmed by 5 bases and 3 bases, with 13 bases remaining between them. The CDR3 sequence: CASSPGLGDTEAFF. The CDR3 nucleotides read TGTGCCAGCAGTCCAGGCTTGGGGGACACTGAAGCTTTCTTT.

This clonotype was detected a few times. The genes are TRBV10-2 and TRBJ2-1, with no clear D. The CDR3 sequence is 14 residues long. Trimming pared 3 bases from V and 0 bases from J, leaving 6 bases between. CDR1 WSHSY and CDR2 SAAADI come from the germline V gene. The CDR3 protein is CASSDGNSYNEQFF. DNA of the CDR3: TGCGCCAGCAGTGACGGTAACTCCTACAATGAGCAGTTCTTC.